Given below is one T cell receptor (beta chain) in context. Its antigen is currently unknown. Primed by a sample-barcoded 5' primer and a J-beta primer mix, a second PCR proceeded for 7 to 11 cycles. A 12-random-nucleotide template-switch adaptor tagged each cDNA molecule. TCRdb ran MiXCR on the 5' RACE reads and lists one entry per CDR3 protein. The sample consists of about 1,400,000 distinct CDR3 sequences, 42% of them appearing once. The sample is drawn from a study of blood T cells in healthy people across ages. Across the whole study: There was about one barcoded beta molecule captured by template switching per two T cells. Study-level results: The study could not conclusively compare naive and antigen-experienced cells, given its unsorted PBMCs.

The CDR3 extends over 14 amino acids. The V end lost 7 bases, the J end lost 2 bases, and 14 bases lay between the germline ends. Germline CDR1 reads LNHDA; CDR2 reads SQIVND (reference sequence). This chain links TRBV19 with TRBJ1-2; D remains unclear. The TCR originated in a woman aged 18-29 years in good health. Sequenced sample: blood. CDR3 sequence reads: CASMVLGGNYGYTF. CDR3 DNA: TGTGCCAGTATGGTGCTTGGAGGGAACTATGGCTACACCTTC.